The 9 T cell receptor beta chains below all came from one sample that was sequenced in a study of T cell responses to AZD1222 COVID-19 vaccine. Method: immunoSEQ multiplex PCR; TCRdb's copy keeps in-frame clones and lacks some. The table lists 150,000 to 200,000 clones, about 93% of them singletons. The sequencing here drew on peripheral blood, taken on day 0 of AZD1222 vaccination. The receptors stem from an adult in good health.

The V call is TRBV6-4, the J call TRBJ1-6, with unresolved D. Germline V gives CDR1 MRHNA, CDR2 SNTAGT. V was pared by 4 bases and J by 10 bases, with 8 bases between. The CDR3 runs 12 residues. The CDR3 sequence: CASSGRTSPLHF. CDR3 DNA sequence: TGTGCCAGCAGTGGTCGGACCTCACCCCTCCACTTT.

The rearrangement uses TRBV19 and TRBJ1-5, with D possibly matching TRBD1 (5 bases). V lost 5 bases and J lost 0, with 17 bases in between. The CDR3 loop spans 17 amino acids. Germline CDR1 and CDR2: LNHDA and SQIVND (reference sequence). The CDR3 DNA is TGTGCCAGTAGTCACCCTGGGGGGAGAAATAGCAATCAGCCCCAGCATTTT. It encodes CASSHPGGRNSNQPQHF.

The CDR3 here is CASSPLAGGSYNEQFF. The DNA of the CDR3 is TGTGCCAGCAGCCCCCTAGCGGGAGGGTCCTACAATGAGCAGTTCTTC. The V call is TRBV11-2, the J call TRBJ2-1; 12 nucleotides line up with TRBD2. Germline V lookup: CDR1 SGHAT, CDR2 FQNNGV. V was pared by 5 bases and J by 1 base, with 3 bases of the junction left unmatched. The CDR3 spans 16 residues. Together with reference TRBV11-2 and TRBJ2-1, the CDR3 gives the full variable domain: EAGVAQSPRYKIIEKRQSVAFWCNPISGHATLYWYQQILGQGPKLLIQFQNNGVVDDSQLPKDRFSAERLKGVDSTLKIQPAKLEDSAVYLCASSPLAGGSYNEQFFGPGTRLTVL.

Only one count was recorded for this clone. V gene TRBV5-8 combines with J gene TRBJ1-1; D is unclear. V gave up 4 bases and J gave up 5 bases, with 15 bases separating them. The CDR3 contains 14 residues. The germline CDR1 and CDR2 sequences are SGHTS and YDEGEE. The CDR3 DNA follows: TGTGCCAGCAGCCCACTTCAGGCGGGGACTGAAGCTTTCTTT. Its translation: CASSPLQAGTEAFF.

This chain uses TRBV18 with TRBJ1-4; TRBD1 is a possible D gene (5 bases). V was pared by 8 bases and J by 5 bases, with 15 bases between. The CDR3 covers 14 residues. CDR1 KGHSH and CDR2 LQKENI come from the germline V gene. The CDR3 loop is CASRRMTENEKLFF. CDR3 nucleotides: TGTGCCAGCCGGAGGATGACAGAAAATGAAAAACTGTTTTTT.

The chain employs TRBV2 and TRBJ2-7; 9 bases align to TRBD2. Germline trimming cut 3 bases from V and 2 bases from J; bases unmatched to any gene: 2. Germline CDR1 is SNHLY and CDR2 is FYNNEI. The CDR3 loop spans 14 amino acids. CDR3 in amino acids: CASSEGTSTYEQYF. Here the CDR3 DNA reads TGTGCCAGCAGTGAGGGGACTAGCACCTACGAGCAGTACTTC.

The rearrangement joins TRBV14 to TRBJ1-4, with a tentative D call TRBD1 (6 bases). The V and J ends lost 4 bases and 6 bases respectively, with 15 bases between them. CDR1 is SGHDN and CDR2 is FVKESK in the germline V gene. This CDR3 is built from 15 residues. The CDR3 coding sequence is TGTGCCAGCAGCCCCTCTTGGGGGGGCCATGAAAAACTGTTTTTT. Amino acid sequence: CASSPSWGGHEKLFF.

This clone was counted a single time. The chain links TRBV9 to TRBJ1-1; D gene ambiguous. Trimming shortened V by 6 bases and J by 1 base, and 13 bases separated the two germline ends. The CDR3 loop spans 14 amino acids. Looked up from germline, CDR1 is SGDLS and CDR2 is YYNGEE. The CDR3 reads CASIPWTPNTEAFF. The CDR3 DNA follows: TGTGCCAGCATTCCTTGGACCCCGAACACTGAAGCTTTCTTT. Together with reference TRBV9 and TRBJ1-1, the CDR3 gives the full variable domain: DSGVTQTPKHLITATGQRVTLRCSPRSGDLSVYWYQQSLDQGLQFLIQYYNGEERAKGNILERFSAQQFPDLHSELNLSSLELGDSALYFCASIPWTPNTEAFFGQGTRLTVV.

The chain links TRBV19 to TRBJ1-5, with 7 bases that match TRBD1. The V gene's germline CDR1 is LNHDA and CDR2 SQIVND (reference sequence). This CDR3 is 17 amino acids long. V was pared by 3 bases and J by 6 bases, with 14 bases of the junction left unmatched. The CDR3 coding sequence is TGTGCCAGTAGTATCAAGTACAGGGGAAACCCCCCTCAGCCCCAGCATTTT. Its translation: CASSIKYRGNPPQPQHF.